Detailed here is one T cell receptor (beta chain). The count of this clone is one. The antigen it binds to is not known. Per-base quality was not reported, and no clone a single base away is much larger than it. The CDR3 has 13 amino acids, counting the end cysteine and phenylalanine. Kept here is only the CDR3 DNA, which spans 39 bases and is read in frame from base 1. V is clipped by 0 bases and J by 6 bases, and the sequence between their germline boundaries is 7 bases long. The germline V gene supplies CDR1 SGHTS and CDR2 YDEGEE. The sample's time point, from its label and the paper: about 28 days (+/-7) after the second vaccine dose. AZD1222 recipients given second doses at about 4 weeks or at about 12 weeks were pooled, since spike-specific TCR depth and breadth were not found to differ between the two schedules. Samples from vaccinated people were obtained from the UK trials COV001 and COV002, which included a single-blind randomized controlled phase 2/3 trial of AZD1222 (ChAdOx1 nCoV-19) in healthy adults. For TCRbeta chain sequencing, PBMC samples were collected from trial participants at day 0 and at day 28 after the second dose.

The data stem from a study of T cell responses to AZD1222 COVID-19 vaccine (dated by TCRdb to about 2021). For context, the study as a whole: TCR sequencing covered 230 to 250 trial participants: about 210 given two doses of AZD1222 and 26 given two doses of MenACWY control vaccine. Trial participants were enrolled into age subgroups of 18-55, 56-69 and 70-plus years, which contained 148, 28 and 57 TCR-sequenced participants, respectively.

Summary of the overall study and its limitations: After two AZD1222 doses, spike-specific TCR breadth and depth were significantly higher than at day 0 and than in MenACWY recipients. Because no day 14 peak-response samples were available, the repertoires could be characterized only after the peak T cell response. The 56-69-year group was small, and its depth increase did not reach significance, likely because of low power. Only five or six AZD1222 recipients were SARS-CoV-2 seropositive at baseline, limiting conclusions about previously exposed vaccinees. Participants were mostly white British and included more females than males, and it was suggested by the authors that clonal diversity may have been underestimated. The vaccine-associated CD4 TCRs covered the entire spike protein, and the dominant responses fell in regions 160-218 and 743-854. Reportedly, almost half of the unique spike-specific TCRs recognized epitopes lying outside the regions that are mutated in the B.1.351 and B.1.1.7 variants.

The CDR3 regions of human TCRbeta chains were subjected to immunosequencing. From the authors' description of their analysis: TCRs in the repertoires were compared against a reference library of SARS-CoV-2-specific TCRs that had been generated with the MIRA antigen-specificity platform. Breadth was defined as the fraction of unique TCRs that were SARS-CoV-2-associated. Depth was defined as the fraction of total T cells that were SARS-CoV-2-associated. Using the MIRA data, each spike-specific TCR was assigned both to the spike region to which the TCR was reactive and to a CD4 or CD8 class. Log10-transformed breadth and depth values were compared by one-way ANOVA with Sidak's multiple comparisons tests. Imported from immuneACCESS, the table was reduced by TCRdb to in-frame sequences with V and J called. These copies leave out some clones; in studies compared against another copy, an unresolved V gene accounts for under half, and the cause of the remainder is not known. The DNA gave D and trimming, while V, J and clone size come from that table. The sample includes under 95,000 clones, with more than 70% observed a single time. The ten most abundant clones make up around 7% of the sample.

Sequencing used peripheral blood, obtained 28 days after the second AZD1222 dose. The V and J genes are TRBV5-8 and TRBJ1-5; the D segment could be TRBD1, given 5 matching bases. The TCR comes from an adult who received the AZD1222 COVID-19 vaccine. At the DNA level, the sequence is TGTGCCAGCAGCTTGGGGGGGGGTCAGCCCCAGCATTTT. It translates to CASSLGGGQPQHF.